Listed below are T cell receptor beta chains from one sample, sequenced in a study of OX40 agonist ivuxolimab in advanced cancers. Profiled with immunoSEQ multiplex PCR; TCRdb holds only in-frame clones, not every one. The sample holds over 55,000 clones, roughly nine tenths seen once. Sequenced here: CD4+ or CD8+ T cells sorted from blood, sampled in a trial of the OX40 agonist ivuxolimab. These TCRs come from an adult with an advanced solid tumor such as melanoma, head and neck, liver or kidney cancer. CDR3s include the opening cysteine and the closing phenylalanine or tryptophan. The D gene is left open where the match is weak. Expanded clones get a size class; other rows say once, few or many, or leave the size out.

d_gene	v_gene	j_gene	abundance	CDR3nt	CDR3aa
TRBD2	TRBV9	TRBJ2-7	-	TGTGCCAGCAGCGTAGATTGGACTAGCAGCGAGCAGTACTTC	CASSVDWTSSEQYF
TRBD2	TRBV19	TRBJ2-7	-	TGTGCCAGTAGTGTGGACACTCCCGGGACTAGCGGGAGATCCCTTACCTACGAGCAGTACTTC	CASSVDTPGTSGRSLTYEQYF
-	TRBV19	TRBJ1-1	-	TGTGCCAGTAGTATCAGGGACCTGAACACTGAAGCTTTCTTT	CASSIRDLNTEAFF
-	TRBV5-1	TRBJ1-4	-	TGCGCCAGCAGCTTGGATTTTAATGAAAAACTGTTTTTT	CASSLDFNEKLFF
TRBD1	TRBV19	TRBJ2-5	-	TGTGCCAGTAGTATTAACAGGGGAGAGACCCAGTACTTC	CASSINRGETQYF
TRBD1	TRBV5-4	TRBJ2-2	-	TGTGCCAGCAGCACAGGGACAGGGGCCGCCGGGGAGCTGTTTTTT	CASSTGTGAAGELFF
-	TRBV28	TRBJ1-2	-	TGTGCCAGCAGTCGCTCCGGGGGGAGGAACTATGGCTACACCTTC	CASSRSGGRNYGYTF
-	TRBV6-5	TRBJ1-1	-	TGTGCCAGCAGTTACAAGCAGGGGCCCTTGAACACTGAAGCTTTCTTT	CASSYKQGPLNTEAFF
-	TRBV18	TRBJ1-4	few	TGTGCCAGCTCACCACAGGGGTCTAATGAAAAACTGTTTTTT	CASSPQGSNEKLFF
-	TRBV7-6	TRBJ2-1	-	TGTGCCAGCAGCCCCTCCTACAATGAGCAGTTCTTC	CASSPSYNEQFF
-	TRBV11-2	TRBJ1-1	once	TGTGCCAGCAGCCTGGGACTGCGAGCTTTCTTT	CASSLGLRAFF
-	TRBV11-2	TRBJ2-7	-	TGTGCCAGCAGCCCTCCTTCCGTCAGGGACTCCTACGAGCAGTACTTC	CASSPPSVRDSYEQYF
TRBD2	TRBV4-2	TRBJ2-7	-	TGTGCCAGCAGCGACCGAGCGGGAGGCACCTACGAGCAGTACTTC	CASSDRAGGTYEQYF
-	TRBV2	TRBJ1-5	-	TGTGCCAGCAGTGATGAAGGGGTTAGCAATCAGCCCCAGCATTTT	CASSDEGVSNQPQHF
TRBD1	TRBV19	TRBJ2-7	-	TGTGCCACACGGACAGGGGGCTTCCCCTACGAGCAGTACTTC	CATRTGGFPYEQYF
-	TRBV5-1	TRBJ1-2	-	TGCGCCAGCAGCTTTGACAGACCTTCGTATGGCTACACCTTC	CASSFDRPSYGYTF
-	TRBV16	TRBJ2-1	once	TGTGCCAGCACCCTCGGGACTTCCCCCTACAATGAGCAGTTCTTC	CASTLGTSPYNEQFF
-	TRBV6-5	TRBJ2-4	-	TGTGCCAGCAGTTACTCCAGGGGGGGGAACATTCAGTACTTC	CASSYSRGGNIQYF
-	TRBV15	TRBJ2-7	-	TGTGCCACCAGCAGAGTAGGCGGTTCCTCCTACGAGCAGTACTTC	CATSRVGGSSYEQYF